One and the same sample provided the 21 T cell receptor beta chains below, sequenced in a study of T cell responses to AZD1222 COVID-19 vaccine. Method: immunoSEQ multiplex PCR; TCRdb's copy keeps in-frame clones and lacks some. The sample lists fewer than 150,000 clones; roughly 93% were seen once. The input for sequencing was peripheral blood, taken on day 0 of AZD1222 vaccination. The receptor source for this set is an adult in good health.

This chain joins TRBV7-2 and TRBJ2-7; tentative D call: TRBD2 (6 bases). The CDR3 sequence is 14 residues long. Trimming removed 4 bases from V and 4 bases from J, with 14 bases in between. Germline CDR1 is SGHTA and CDR2 is FQGNSA. In nucleotides, the CDR3 is TGTGCCAGCAGCTCATCCTTTGGGACTTACGAGCAGTACTTC. This translates into CASSSSFGTYEQYF. The variable domain in full, with the rest retrieved from reference TRBV7-2 and TRBJ2-7, is GAGVSQSPSNKVTEKGKDVELRCDPISGHTALYWYRQSLGQGLEFLIYFQGNSAPDKSGLPSDRFSAERTGGSVSTLTIQRTQQEDSAVYLCASSSSFGTYEQYFGPGTRLTVT.

Points on this clone: One end of the junction is discordant with germline, which a read error may explain. This chain joins TRBV7-7 and TRBJ2-1; the D is unclear. In germline, CDR1 is SSHAT, CDR2 FNYEAQ (reference sequence). The CDR3 contains 13 residues. In nucleotides, the CDR3 is TGTGCTAGCAGCATAGACTCGTACAATGAGCAGTTCTTC. This encodes CASSIDSYNEQFF.

The CDR3 DNA reads TGTGCCAGTAGTGCCCTTCCTGGGACAGGGGGCCTCTCCTACGAGCAGTACTTC. Translated, it gives CASSALPGTGGLSYEQYF. V and J are TRBV19 and TRBJ2-7; 12 bases agree with TRBD1. Losses at the gene ends were 5 bases for V and 0 bases for J; bases not matched to a gene: 11. CDR3 size: 18 residues. Germline CDR1 reads LNHDA; CDR2 reads SQIVND (reference sequence).

The chain employs TRBV19 and TRBJ2-1; D ambiguous. The CDR3 consists of 15 residues. Trimming took 0 bases from V and 0 from J, leaving 6 bases between them. Germline V gives CDR1 LNHDA, CDR2 SQIVND (reference sequence). CDR3 nucleotide sequence: TGTGCCAGTAGTATAGATTTGAGCTCCTACAATGAGCAGTTCTTC. The encoded protein is CASSIDLSSYNEQFF.

The chain has TRBV18 and TRBJ2-1; 11 bases align to TRBD2. Trimming at V came to 2 bases and at J to 3 bases, leaving 0 bases not matched to a gene. Germline V gene sequence: CDR1 KGHSH, CDR2 LQKENI. The CDR3 totals 15 residues. CDR3 sequence (DNA): TGTGCCAGCTCACCAACTAGCGGGGGCTACAATGAGCAGTTCTTC. Translated, it gives CASSPTSGGYNEQFF. Complete variable domain (other parts from reference TRBV18 and TRBJ2-1): NAGVMQNPRHLVRRRGQEARLRCSPMKGHSHVYWYRQLPEEGLKFMVYLQKENIIDESGMPKERFSAEFPKEGPSILRIQQVVRGDSAAYFCASSPTSGGYNEQFFGPGTRLTVL.

The chain joins TRBV5-1 to TRBJ1-4; 7 nucleotides line up with TRBD1. The CDR3 extends over 16 amino acids. The junction had 16 bases not matched to a gene; V was cut back by 6 bases and J by 8 bases. Germline V gene sequence: CDR1 SGHRS, CDR2 YFSETQ. The CDR3 protein is CASNRDSPSTGEKLFF. The CDR3 bases are TGCGCCAGCAACCGGGACAGCCCGTCGACCGGCGAAAAACTGTTTTTT. Based on the CDR3 plus reference TRBV5-1 and TRBJ1-4, the full variable domain is KAGVTQTPRYLIKTRGQQVTLSCSPISGHRSVSWYQQTPGQGLQFLFEYFSETQRNKGNFPGRFSGRQFSNSRSEMNVSTLELGDSALYLCASNRDSPSTGEKLFFGSGTQLSVL.

J is TRBJ1-6 and V is TRBV27; no clear D. The V gene's germline CDR1 is MNHEY and CDR2 SMNVEV (reference sequence). The CDR3 covers 16 residues. V was clipped by 4 bases and J by 0 bases, with 10 bases between them. The CDR3 nucleotides read TGTGCCAGCAGTTGGATAAGGAGCTCCTATAATTCACCCCTCCACTTT. Its protein product is CASSWIRSSYNSPLHF.

The J gene is TRBJ1-2, the V gene TRBV24-1; D possibly corresponds to TRBD1 (6 bases). Germline V CDR1 and CDR2: KGHDR, SFDVKD. Trimming shortened V by 8 bases and J by 2 bases, and 11 bases separated the two germline ends. The CDR3 is 13 residues long. CDR3: CATNQGRNYGYTF. The CDR3 DNA follows: TGTGCCACCAATCAGGGGAGAAACTATGGCTACACCTTC.

This chain joins TRBV29-1 and TRBJ1-4; D is undetermined. This CDR3 contains 13 residues. Germline-derived CDR1 and CDR2 are SQVTM and ANQGSEA. V was clipped by 7 bases and J by 0 bases, with 9 bases between them. The CDR3 sequence is CSARHATNEKLFF. In DNA form, the CDR3 reads TGCAGCGCTCGACATGCAACTAATGAAAAACTGTTTTTT.

The chain links TRBV28 to TRBJ1-2; D is unclear. V lost 5 bases to trimming and J lost 10 bases, with 23 bases between them. Germline CDR1 MDHEN, CDR2 SYDVKM. This CDR3 region has 15 residues. The CDR3 DNA follows: TGTGCCAGCAGTCCCCAGGTTTTAAATACGGGAGTCTACACCTTC. Its translation: CASSPQVLNTGVYTF.

The chain carries TRBV7-3 and TRBJ2-6; maybe TRBD1 (6 bases). With 5 bases removed from V and 0 bases from J, the gap between germline ends came to 11 bases. Looked up from germline, CDR1 is SGHTA and CDR2 is FQGTGA. This CDR3 contains 16 residues. The DNA for the CDR3 is TGTGCCAGCAGCCCGAAAGGGGGCTCTGGGGCCAACGTCCTGACTTTC. Its protein product is CASSPKGGSGANVLTF.

This rearrangement joins TRBV28 to TRBJ2-3; TRBD1 matches 8 bases. The germline V gene has CDR1 MDHEN and CDR2 SYDVKM. V trimming: 3 bases; J trimming: 0 bases; junction bases outside the gene matches: 5. The CDR3 is made up of 16 amino acids. CDR3 sequence (DNA): TGTGCCAGCAGTTTTGGGCAGGGGGCAAGCACAGATACGCAGTATTTT. It encodes CASSFGQGASTDTQYF. The complete variable domain, with remaining parts taken from reference TRBV28 and TRBJ2-3, reads DVKVTQSSRYLVKRTGEKVFLECVQDMDHENMFWYRQDPGLGLRLIYFSYDVKMKEKGDIPEGYSVSREKKERFSLILESASTNQTSMYLCASSFGQGASTDTQYFGPGTRLTVL.

The chain recombines TRBV7-2 with TRBJ1-6, with 9 bases aligning to TRBD1. The CDR3 has 15 residues. Germline V gene sequence: CDR1 SGHTA, CDR2 FQGNSA. The V gene end was trimmed by 1 base and the J gene end by 10 bases; junction bases not matched to a gene: 5. The CDR3, as DNA: TGTGCCAGCAGCTTAGTACAGGGGGCAGGATCACCCCTCCACTTT. It codes for CASSLVQGAGSPLHF.

This chain uses TRBV2 with TRBJ2-3, with TRBD2 matching 12 bases. There are 15 residues in the CDR3. Unmatched junction bases numbered 4, after V lost 6 bases and J lost 3 bases. The germline V gene has CDR1 SNHLY and CDR2 FYNNEI. Here the CDR3 reads CASRRLAGATDTQYF. The CDR3 bases are TGTGCCAGCAGGAGACTAGCGGGAGCGACAGATACGCAGTATTTT.

The chain has TRBV27 and TRBJ1-2; D is unresolved. CDR3 size: 13 residues. Trimming stripped 6 bases from V and 6 bases from J, with 14 bases between. The V gene's germline CDR1 is MNHEY and CDR2 SMNVEV (reference sequence). CDR3 DNA: TGTGCCAGCAGACTCTCATGGAGGGATGGCTACACCTTC. Translated: CASRLSWRDGYTF.

The CDR3 reads CASSLALAASYNEQFF. The CDR3 DNA sequence: TGTGCCAGCAGCTTAGCTCTAGCGGCCTCCTACAATGAGCAGTTCTTC. V usage is TRBV11-2 and J usage is TRBJ2-1, with 7 bases aligning to TRBD2. Germline CDR1 SGHAT, CDR2 FQNNGV. The CDR3 totals 16 residues. Unmatched junction bases numbered 3, after V lost 1 base and J lost 0 bases.

The genes are TRBV11-2 and TRBJ2-7; the D gene is possibly TRBD1 (5 bases). This CDR3 region has 15 residues. CDR1 is SGHAT and CDR2 is FQNNGV in the germline V gene. V was cut by 3 bases and J by 2 bases, with 14 bases left in between. The DNA for the CDR3 is TGTGCCAGCAGCTTTGGCCCCAGGGATACCTACGAGCAGTACTTC. It is translated as CASSFGPRDTYEQYF.

The rearrangement links TRBV6-5 to TRBJ2-5, with D perhaps assigned TRBD1 or TRBD2 (5 bases each). V lost 2 bases and J 9 bases, leaving 10 bases between the germline ends. The CDR3 sequence is 12 residues long. The germline V gene encodes CDR1 MNHEY and CDR2 SVGAGI. CDR3 amino acids: CASSYPGAPQYF. The CDR3 nucleotides are TGTGCCAGCAGTTACCCCGGGGCCCCCCAGTACTTC.

The V and J genes are TRBV5-4 and TRBJ1-1; 8 nucleotides align to TRBD1. V was clipped by 0 bases and J by 6 bases; unmatched bases: 4. This CDR3 has 14 amino acids. The germline V gene has CDR1 SGHNT and CDR2 YYREEE (reference sequence). As DNA, the CDR3 is TGTGCCAGCAGCTTGGAGACAGGGGTCTCTGAAGCTTTCTTT. This codes for CASSLETGVSEAFF.

The rearrangement uses TRBV10-3 and TRBJ1-2; the D is unclear. Germline values: CDR1 ENHRY, CDR2 SYGVKD. V gave up 4 bases and J gave up 8 bases, with 11 bases separating them. This CDR3 spans 12 amino acids. The chain's CDR3 is CAISASGQGYTF. CDR3 nucleotide sequence: TGTGCCATCAGTGCATCCGGGCAAGGCTACACCTTC.

The V and J genes are TRBV21-1 and TRBJ2-1; the tabulated D call, TRBD2, remains unverified against the DNA. TRBV21-1 has pseudogene status. The CDR3 covers 15 residues. CDR3 DNA: TGTGCCAGCAGCAAAGGAGCGGGGGTAGGGCATGAGCAGTTCTTC. Protein: CASSKGAGVGHEQFF.